The 10 T cell receptor beta chains in this list originate from one sample, sequenced in a study of blood T cell repertoires in COVID-19. Only in-frame clones appear in the TCRdb table, and some are missing; sequencing was by immunoSEQ multiplex PCR. The profile shows about 220,000 clones, roughly 85% of them singletons. Input material: PBMCs or T cells enriched from blood (not recorded which). These TCRs come from a middle-aged woman who had been exposed to COVID-19.

On this clone: The sample holds other DNA sequences that translate to the same CDR3. The chain joins TRBV7-8 to TRBJ1-3; 8 nucleotides match TRBD1. Germline values: CDR1 SGHVS, CDR2 FQNEAQ. The V gene end was trimmed by 5 bases and the J gene end by 4 bases; junction bases not matched to a gene: 4. This CDR3 has 14 residues. CDR3 in amino acids: CASSLQGAGNTIYF. DNA for the CDR3: TGTGCCAGCAGCCTTCAGGGGGCGGGAAACACCATATATTTT.

This chain joins TRBV6-1 and TRBJ2-7, with TRBD2 identical over 7 bases. Germline V gene data show CDR1 as MNHNS and CDR2 as SASEGT. V trimming: 2 bases; J trimming: 2 bases; junction bases outside the gene matches: 6. The CDR3 has 15 amino acids. CDR3 coding DNA: TGTGCCAGCAGTGAAAGGCGGGGGAACCCCTACGAGCAGTACTTC. Protein: CASSERRGNPYEQYF.

The CDR3 bases are TGTGCCAGCTCAGTACAGGTCGAGGACACTGAAGCTTTCTTT. Translating it yields CASSVQVEDTEAFF. The genes are TRBV18 and TRBJ1-1, with a tentative D call TRBD1 (5 bases). The V gene's germline CDR1 is KGHSH and CDR2 LQKENI. The CDR3 contains 14 residues. Trimming took 5 bases from V and 3 from J, leaving 13 bases between them.

This clone was observed a few times. This rearrangement joins TRBV7-9 to TRBJ1-1, with TRBD1 matching over 8 bases. J gave up 5 bases and V 0 bases, and 8 bases lay outside the gene matches. The germline gives CDR1 SEHNR, CDR2 FQNEAQ (reference sequence). The CDR3 has 16 amino acids. CDR3 DNA sequence: TGTGCCAGCAGCTTAGCTGCAGGGGGCCCAACAACTGAAGCTTTCTTT. Translation gives CASSLAAGGPTTEAFF.

This rearrangement joins TRBV5-5 to TRBJ2-2, with no clear D. V was clipped by 0 bases and J by 2 bases, with 11 bases between them. Germline V CDR1 and CDR2: SGHKS, YYEKEE (reference sequence). The CDR3 is 16 amino acids. The CDR3 loop reads CASSLAVADNTGELFF. The CDR3 nucleotides read TGTGCCAGCAGCTTGGCCGTGGCAGATAACACCGGGGAGCTGTTTTTT.

V usage is TRBV30 and J usage is TRBJ2-1; 7 bases fit TRBD2. J lost 2 bases, V lost 5 bases, and 12 bases had no gene match. The CDR3 consists of 16 residues. Germline V gives CDR1 GTSNPN, CDR2 SVGIG (reference sequence). The DNA of the CDR3 is TGTGCCTGGGACGACGCTAGCGGCGATACCTACAATGAGCAGTTCTTC. It encodes CAWDDASGDTYNEQFF. Full variable domain (rest looked up from reference TRBV30 and TRBJ2-1): SQTIHQWPATLVQPVGSPLSLECTVEGTSNPNLYWYRQAAGRGLQLLFYSVGIGQISSEVPQNLSASRPQDRQFILSSKKLLLSDSGFYLCAWDDASGDTYNEQFFGPGTRLTVL.

This clone came up a few times. The chain couples TRBV3-1 (or the pseudogene TRBV3-2) to TRBJ1-5; D unclear. The V end lost 0 bases, the J end lost 6 bases, and 12 bases lay between the germline ends. Germline V lookup: CDR1 LGHDT, CDR2 YNNKEL (reference sequence). There are 15 residues in the CDR3. CDR3 bases: TGTGCCAGCAGCCAAGATTCCGGGTTTGGTCAGCCCCAGCATTTT. It translates to CASSQDSGFGQPQHF.

This clone has only a few counts. The J gene is TRBJ2-3, the V gene TRBV19; TRBD2 agrees at 9 bases. From germline, CDR1 is LNHDA and CDR2 SQIVND (reference sequence). After removal of 4 bases from V and 0 bases from J, the junction contained 2 bases not matched to a gene. This CDR3 is built from 15 residues. This CDR3 reads CASSSLAGSTDTQYF. In DNA form, the CDR3 reads TGTGCCAGTAGTAGCCTAGCGGGAAGCACAGATACGCAGTATTTT.

The chain combines TRBV18 with TRBJ1-1; D is possibly TRBD1 (5 bases). V gave up 3 bases and J gave up 0 bases, with 8 bases separating them. Per the germline V gene, CDR1 is KGHSH and CDR2 is LQKENI. This CDR3 contains 14 residues. The CDR3 DNA reads TGTGCCAGCTCACCGCAGGGCATGAACACTGAAGCTTTCTTT. It translates to CASSPQGMNTEAFF.

This chain links TRBV5-1 with TRBJ2-1; D perhaps matches TRBD2 (5 bases). Germline V gives CDR1 SGHRS, CDR2 YFSETQ. CDR3 length: 16 amino acids. V dropped 1 base and J dropped 0 bases, with 11 bases sitting between them. The CDR3 loop is CASSLSGDGSYNEQFF. CDR3 DNA: TGCGCCAGCAGCTTGAGCGGAGACGGCTCCTACAATGAGCAGTTCTTC. The full variable domain, with the rest looked up from reference TRBV5-1 and TRBJ2-1, is KAGVTQTPRYLIKTRGQQVTLSCSPISGHRSVSWYQQTPGQGLQFLFEYFSETQRNKGNFPGRFSGRQFSNSRSEMNVSTLELGDSALYLCASSLSGDGSYNEQFFGPGTRLTVL.